This T cell receptor (beta chain) was sequenced in a study of T cells in Graves' hyperthyroidism and ophthalmopathy. Trimming cost V 2 bases and J 5 bases, with 16 bases left between them. CDR3 size: 15 residues. In germline, CDR1 is SGHRS, CDR2 YFSETQ. Using RNA transcripts as the source, TCR beta CDR3 regions were amplified. When the TCR CDR3 underwent first-round RT-PCR, the HTBI primer set was used. TCRdb re-called the multiplex PCR reads through MiXCR, storing one row per CDR3 protein. The table has hundreds of thousands of distinct CDR3 sequences, 13% to 15% seen once. This clonotype was observed many times.

The sequence came from a woman aged 18-29 years with Graves' hyperthyroidism. This chain joins TRBV5-1 and TRBJ1-2; D is uncertain. Source material: blood. CDR3 bases: TGCGCCAGCAGCTTTCTAGGGATGGGTGAATATGGCTACACCTTC. Protein product: CASSFLGMGEYGYTF. The whole variable domain, remainder taken from reference TRBV5-1 and TRBJ1-2, is KAGVTQTPRYLIKTRGQQVTLSCSPISGHRSVSWYQQTPGQGLQFLFEYFSETQRNKGNFPGRFSGRQFSNSRSEMNVSTLELGDSALYLCASSFLGMGEYGYTFGSGTRLTVV.